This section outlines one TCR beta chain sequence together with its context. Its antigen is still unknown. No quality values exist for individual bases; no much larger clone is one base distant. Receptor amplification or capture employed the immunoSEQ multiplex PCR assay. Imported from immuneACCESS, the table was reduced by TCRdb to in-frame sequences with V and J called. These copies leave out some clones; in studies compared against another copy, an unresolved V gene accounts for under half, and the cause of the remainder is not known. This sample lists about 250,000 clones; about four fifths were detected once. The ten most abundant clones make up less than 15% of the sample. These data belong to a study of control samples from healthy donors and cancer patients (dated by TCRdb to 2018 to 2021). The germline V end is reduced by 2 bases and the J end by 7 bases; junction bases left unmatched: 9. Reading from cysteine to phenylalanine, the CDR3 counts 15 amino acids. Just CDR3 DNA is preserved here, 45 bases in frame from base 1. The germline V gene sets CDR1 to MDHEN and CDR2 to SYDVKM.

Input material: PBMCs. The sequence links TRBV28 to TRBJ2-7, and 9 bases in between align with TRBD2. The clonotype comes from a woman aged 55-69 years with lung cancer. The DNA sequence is TGTGCCAGCAGTTTAGGTGCGGGAGGGACGGGGGAGCAGTACTTC. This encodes CASSLGAGGTGEQYF.